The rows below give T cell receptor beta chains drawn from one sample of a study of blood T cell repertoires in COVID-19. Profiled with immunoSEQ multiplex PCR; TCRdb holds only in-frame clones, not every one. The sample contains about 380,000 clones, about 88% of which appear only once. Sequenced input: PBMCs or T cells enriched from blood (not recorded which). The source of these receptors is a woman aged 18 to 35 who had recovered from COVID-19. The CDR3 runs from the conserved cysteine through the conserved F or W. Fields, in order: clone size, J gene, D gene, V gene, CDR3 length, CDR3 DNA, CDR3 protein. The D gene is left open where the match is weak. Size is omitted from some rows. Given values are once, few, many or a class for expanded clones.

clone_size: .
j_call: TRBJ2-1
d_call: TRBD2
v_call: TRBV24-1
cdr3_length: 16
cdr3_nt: TGTGCCACCAGTGACCCGACTAGCGGGACCGACAATGAGCAGTTCTTC
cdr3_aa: CATSDPTSGTDNEQFF

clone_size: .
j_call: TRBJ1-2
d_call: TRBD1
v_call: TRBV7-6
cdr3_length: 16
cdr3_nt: TGTGCCAGCAGCCACGGGACAGCGGAGACTAACTATGGCTACACCTTC
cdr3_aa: CASSHGTAETNYGYTF

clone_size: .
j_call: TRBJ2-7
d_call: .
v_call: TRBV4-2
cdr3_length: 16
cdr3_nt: TGTGCCAGCAGCCAAGATTTGGGGGGATTCGCCTACGAGCAGTACTTC
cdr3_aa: CASSQDLGGFAYEQYF

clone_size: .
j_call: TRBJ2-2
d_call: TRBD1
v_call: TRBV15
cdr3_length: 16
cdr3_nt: TGTGCCACCAGCAAAAGGACAGGGGCCAACACCGGGGAGCTGTTTTTT
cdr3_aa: CATSKRTGANTGELFF

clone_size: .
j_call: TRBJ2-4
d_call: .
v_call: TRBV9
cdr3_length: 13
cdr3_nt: TGTGCCAGCAGCGACAGTCCAAAAAACATTCAGTACTTC
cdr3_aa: CASSDSPKNIQYF

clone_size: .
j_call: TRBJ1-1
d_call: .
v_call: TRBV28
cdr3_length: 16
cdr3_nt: TGTGCCAGCAGTTCCTACAGGGAGACTATGAACACTGAAGCTTTCTTT
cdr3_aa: CASSSYRETMNTEAFF

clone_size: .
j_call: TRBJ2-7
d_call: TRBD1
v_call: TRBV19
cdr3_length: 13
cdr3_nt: TGTGCCAGTTTAGACAGGGGAACGTACGAGCAGTACTTC
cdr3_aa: CASLDRGTYEQYF

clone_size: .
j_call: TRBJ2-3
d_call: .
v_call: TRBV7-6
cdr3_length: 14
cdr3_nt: TGTGCCAGCAGCCTCGGGAGAGGCACAGATACGCAGTATTTT
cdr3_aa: CASSLGRGTDTQYF

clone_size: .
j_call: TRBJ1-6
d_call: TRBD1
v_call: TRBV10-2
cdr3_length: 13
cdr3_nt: TGCGCCAGCAGCAGGGGGCTGAATTCACCCCTCCACTTT
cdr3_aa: CASSRGLNSPLHF

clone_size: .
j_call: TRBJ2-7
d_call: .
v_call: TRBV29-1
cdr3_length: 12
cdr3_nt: TGCAGCGCCCTGGACAGATCCTACGAGCAGTACTTC
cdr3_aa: CSALDRSYEQYF

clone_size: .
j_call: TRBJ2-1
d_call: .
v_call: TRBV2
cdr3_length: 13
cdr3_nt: TGTGCCAGCAGTGAAGCCCCCGGGGGGCCTCCGTTCTTC
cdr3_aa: CASSEAPGGPPFF

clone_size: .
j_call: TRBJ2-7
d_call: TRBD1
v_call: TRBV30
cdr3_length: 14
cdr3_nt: TGTGCCTGGAGCGGGACAGGGGGCTTGGGCGAGCAGTACTTC
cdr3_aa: CAWSGTGGLGEQYF

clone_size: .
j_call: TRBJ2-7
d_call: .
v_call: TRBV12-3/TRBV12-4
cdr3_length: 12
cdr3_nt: TGTGCCAGCGGCCCAGGGGCCTACGAGCAGTACTTC
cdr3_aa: CASGPGAYEQYF

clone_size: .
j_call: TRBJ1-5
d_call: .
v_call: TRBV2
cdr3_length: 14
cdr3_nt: TGTGCCAGCAGTGAAAGACTAGGCAATCAGCCCCAGCATTTT
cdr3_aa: CASSERLGNQPQHF

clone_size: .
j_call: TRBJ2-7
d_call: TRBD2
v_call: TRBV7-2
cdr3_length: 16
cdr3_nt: TGTGCCAGCAGCAGGCCGCGCGGGGGAAACCTACGAAAGCAGTACTTC
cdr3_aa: CASSRPRGGNLRKQYF

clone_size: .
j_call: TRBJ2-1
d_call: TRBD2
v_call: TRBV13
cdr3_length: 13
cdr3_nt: TGTGCCAGCAGCCCGCGGGGGGTCAATGAGCAGTTCTTC
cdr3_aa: CASSPRGVNEQFF

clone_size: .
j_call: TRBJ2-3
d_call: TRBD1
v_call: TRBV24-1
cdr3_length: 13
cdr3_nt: TGTGCCACCCGCGGACAGGTCGGAGATACGCAGTATTTT
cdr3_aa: CATRGQVGDTQYF

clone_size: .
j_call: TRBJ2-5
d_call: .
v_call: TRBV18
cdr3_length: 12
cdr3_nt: TGTGCCAGCTCAAACAGTGAAGAGACCCAGTACTTC
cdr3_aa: CASSNSEETQYF

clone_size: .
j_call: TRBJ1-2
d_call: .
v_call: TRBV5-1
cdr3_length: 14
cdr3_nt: TGCGCCAGCAGCTTAGACAGAATAATCACTGGCTACACCTTC
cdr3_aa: CASSLDRIITGYTF

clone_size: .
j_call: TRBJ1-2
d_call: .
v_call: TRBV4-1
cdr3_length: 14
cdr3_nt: TGCGCCAGCAGCCAACAGGAGGGGGGGTACGGCTACACCTTC
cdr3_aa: CASSQQEGGYGYTF

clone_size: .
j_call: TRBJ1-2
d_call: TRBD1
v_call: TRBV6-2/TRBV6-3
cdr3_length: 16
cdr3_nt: TGTGCCAGCAGTTACTCCCGTCCAGGGGGCCCCCATGGCTACACCTTC
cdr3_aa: CASSYSRPGGPHGYTF

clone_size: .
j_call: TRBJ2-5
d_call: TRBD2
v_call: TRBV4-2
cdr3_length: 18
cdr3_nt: TGTGCCAGCAGCCAAGAGTCGAGCGGGGGGGCGTACCAAGAGACCCAGTACTTC
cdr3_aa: CASSQESSGGAYQETQYF

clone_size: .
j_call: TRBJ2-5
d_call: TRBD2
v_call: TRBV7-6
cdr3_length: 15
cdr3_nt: TGTGCCAGCAGCCTGACTAGCGTTGGGGGAGGGACCCAGTACTTC
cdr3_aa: CASSLTSVGGGTQYF

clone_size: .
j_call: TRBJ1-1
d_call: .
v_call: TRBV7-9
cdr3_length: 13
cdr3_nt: TGTGCCAGCAGCTCCCTCGACAGCATCGAAGCTTTCTTT
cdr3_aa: CASSSLDSIEAFF

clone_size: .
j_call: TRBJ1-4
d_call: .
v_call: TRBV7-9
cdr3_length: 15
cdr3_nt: TGTGCCAGCAGCACTCGACCGGGGACTAATGAAAAACTGTTTTTT
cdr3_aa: CASSTRPGTNEKLFF

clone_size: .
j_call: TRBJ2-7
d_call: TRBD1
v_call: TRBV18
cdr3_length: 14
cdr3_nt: TGTGCCAGCTCCGCCTGGGACAGGGTTGATGAGCAGTACTTC
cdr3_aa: CASSAWDRVDEQYF

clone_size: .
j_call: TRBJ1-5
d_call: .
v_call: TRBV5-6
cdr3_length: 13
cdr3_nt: TGTGCCAGCAGCATCCTACAGGGACAGCCCCAGCATTTT
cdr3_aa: CASSILQGQPQHF

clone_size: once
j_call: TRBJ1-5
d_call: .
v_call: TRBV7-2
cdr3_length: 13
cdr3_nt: TGTGCCAGCAGCATACAACCCCTTCAGCCCCAGCATTTT
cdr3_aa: CASSIQPLQPQHF

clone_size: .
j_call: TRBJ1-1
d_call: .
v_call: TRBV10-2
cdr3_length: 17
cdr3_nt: TGCGCCAGCAAGAGCAACAGGGCAGGGGAAGGGAACACTGAAGCTTTCTTT
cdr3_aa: CASKSNRAGEGNTEAFF

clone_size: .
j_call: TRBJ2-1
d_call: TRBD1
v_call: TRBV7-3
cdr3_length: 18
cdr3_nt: TGTGCCAGCAGCCCACTTAGTTTTGACAGGGGGTTGTTCAATGAGCAGTTCTTC
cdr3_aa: CASSPLSFDRGLFNEQFF

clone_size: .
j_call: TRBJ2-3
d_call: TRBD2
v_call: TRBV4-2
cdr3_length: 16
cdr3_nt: TGTGCCAGCAGCCCAATGGCTAGCGGGGTGGCAGATACGCAGTATTTT
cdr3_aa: CASSPMASGVADTQYF

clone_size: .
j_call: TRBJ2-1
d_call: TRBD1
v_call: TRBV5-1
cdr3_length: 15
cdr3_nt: TGCGCCAGCAGCTTTGCACAGGGGACGCGCAATGAGCAGTTCTTC
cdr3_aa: CASSFAQGTRNEQFF

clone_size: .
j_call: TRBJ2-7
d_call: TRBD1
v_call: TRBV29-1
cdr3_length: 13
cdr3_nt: TGCAGCGTTCAAGAGACAGGGCCCTACGAGCAGTACTTC
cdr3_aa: CSVQETGPYEQYF

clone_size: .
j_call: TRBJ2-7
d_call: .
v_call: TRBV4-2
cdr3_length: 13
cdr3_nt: TGTGCCAGCCGAGGGGGACCCCTACGAGGGCAGTACTTC
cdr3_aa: CASRGGPLRGQYF

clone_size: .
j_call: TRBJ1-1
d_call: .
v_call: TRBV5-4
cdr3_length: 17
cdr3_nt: TGTGCCAGCAGCTTGTCTATTAGTGGACTGACGGGATTGGAAGCTTTCTTT
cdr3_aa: CASSLSISGLTGLEAFF

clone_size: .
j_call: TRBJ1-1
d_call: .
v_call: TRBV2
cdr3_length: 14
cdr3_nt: TGTGCCAGCAGTGAATTATGGGTACCCAGGGAAGCTTTCTTT
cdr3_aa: CASSELWVPREAFF

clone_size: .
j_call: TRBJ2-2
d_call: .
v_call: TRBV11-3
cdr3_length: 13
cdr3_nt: TGTGCCAGCAGCTTAGCCGGTCACGGGGAGCTGTTTTTT
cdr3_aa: CASSLAGHGELFF

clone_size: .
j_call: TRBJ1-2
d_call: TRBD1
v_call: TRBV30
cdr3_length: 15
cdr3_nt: TGTGCCTGGAGAATTTGGGACAGGGTGGTCTATGGCTACACCTTC
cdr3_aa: CAWRIWDRVVYGYTF

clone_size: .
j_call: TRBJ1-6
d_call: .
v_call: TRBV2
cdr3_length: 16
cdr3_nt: TGTGCCAGCAGTGGGGGGGGATCCCCGTATAATTCACCCCTCCACTTT
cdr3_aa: CASSGGGSPYNSPLHF

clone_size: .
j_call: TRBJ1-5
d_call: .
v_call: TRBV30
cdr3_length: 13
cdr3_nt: TGTGCCTGGACAGAGGGGGGCAATCAGCCCCAGCATTTT
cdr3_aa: CAWTEGGNQPQHF

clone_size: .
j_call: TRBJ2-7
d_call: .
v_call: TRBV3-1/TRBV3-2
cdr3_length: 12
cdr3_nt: TGTGCCAGCAGCCAAGATAACAGGTCGCAGTACTTC
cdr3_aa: CASSQDNRSQYF

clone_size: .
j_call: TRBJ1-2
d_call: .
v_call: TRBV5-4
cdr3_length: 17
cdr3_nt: TGTGCCAGCAGCCCGGGAGTGTATGTGGCTGACGAAGATGGCTACACCTTC
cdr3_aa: CASSPGVYVADEDGYTF

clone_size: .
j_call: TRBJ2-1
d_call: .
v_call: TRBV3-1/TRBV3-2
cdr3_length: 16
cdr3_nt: TGTGCCAGCAGCCAAGAACTGGAGACGGCCTACAATGAGCAGTTCTTC
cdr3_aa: CASSQELETAYNEQFF

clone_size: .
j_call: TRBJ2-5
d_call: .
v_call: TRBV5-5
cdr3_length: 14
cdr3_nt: TGTGCCAGCAGCTTGCCGGGGGGCGGGGAGACCCAGTACTTC
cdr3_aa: CASSLPGGGETQYF

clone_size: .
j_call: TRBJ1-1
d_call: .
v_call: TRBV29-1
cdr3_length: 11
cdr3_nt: TGCAGCGTGCCGGGTTGGACTGAAGCTTTCTTT
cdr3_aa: CSVPGWTEAFF

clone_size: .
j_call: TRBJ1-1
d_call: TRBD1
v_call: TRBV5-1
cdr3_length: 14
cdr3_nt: TGCGCCAGCAGCTTGCAGGGGGTTTACACTGAAGCTTTCTTT
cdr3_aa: CASSLQGVYTEAFF

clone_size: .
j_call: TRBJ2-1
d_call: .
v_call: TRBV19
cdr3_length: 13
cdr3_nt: TGTGCCAGTAGTATAGCAGCGGACAATGAGCAGTTCTTC
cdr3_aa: CASSIAADNEQFF

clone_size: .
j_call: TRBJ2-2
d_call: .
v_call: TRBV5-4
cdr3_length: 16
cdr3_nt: TGTGCCAGCAGCTTGGCCGGGGTTGGGAACACCGGGGAGCTGTTTTTT
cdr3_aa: CASSLAGVGNTGELFF

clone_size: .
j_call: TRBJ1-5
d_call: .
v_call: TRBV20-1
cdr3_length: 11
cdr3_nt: TGCAGTGCCCCAAGTTGGGGGGTGGGGGTTTTT
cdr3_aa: CSAPSWGVGVF

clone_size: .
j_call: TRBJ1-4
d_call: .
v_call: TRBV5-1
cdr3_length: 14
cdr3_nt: TGCGCCTGCAGAGATGACAGAAGTAATGAAAAACTGTTTTTT
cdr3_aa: CACRDDRSNEKLFF

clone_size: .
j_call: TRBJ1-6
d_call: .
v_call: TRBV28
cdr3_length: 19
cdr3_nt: TGTGCCAGCAGGACAATTGCTGGGGGGGGAAGACCCTATAATTCACCCCTCCACTTT
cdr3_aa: CASRTIAGGGRPYNSPLHF

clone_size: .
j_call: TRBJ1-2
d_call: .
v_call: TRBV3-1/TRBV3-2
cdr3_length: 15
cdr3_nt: TGTGCCAGCAGCCAGCACTCCGGGGGTAACTATGGCTACACCTTC
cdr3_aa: CASSQHSGGNYGYTF

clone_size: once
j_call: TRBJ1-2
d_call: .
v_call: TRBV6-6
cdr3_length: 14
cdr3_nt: TGTGCCAGCAGTTACGTGGCAGGGTACTATGGCTACACCTTC
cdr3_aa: CASSYVAGYYGYTF

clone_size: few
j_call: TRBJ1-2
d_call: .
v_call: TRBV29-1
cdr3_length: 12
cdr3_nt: TGCAGCGTTCTGCCAGGGCCCTATGGCTACACCTTC
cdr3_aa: CSVLPGPYGYTF

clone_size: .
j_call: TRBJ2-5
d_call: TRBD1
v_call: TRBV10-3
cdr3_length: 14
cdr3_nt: TGTGCCATCAGTTATGGGACAGCGCAAGAGACCCAGTACTTC
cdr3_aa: CAISYGTAQETQYF

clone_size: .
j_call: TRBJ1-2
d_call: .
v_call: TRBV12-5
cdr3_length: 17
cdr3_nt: TGTGCTAGTGGTTTGGTAAGCGGTGCCCCGGTTAGCTATGGCTACACCTTC
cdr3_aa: CASGLVSGAPVSYGYTF

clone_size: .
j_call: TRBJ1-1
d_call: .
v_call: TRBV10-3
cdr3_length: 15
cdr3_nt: TGTGCCATCAGTGAGTTTAAAGGGGGTCCCTCTGAAGCTTTCTTT
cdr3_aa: CAISEFKGGPSEAFF

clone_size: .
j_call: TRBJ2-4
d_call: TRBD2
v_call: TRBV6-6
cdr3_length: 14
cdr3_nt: TGTGCCAGCAGACCCCGACGGGAGGGGAACATTCAGTACTTC
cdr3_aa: CASRPRREGNIQYF